The clone carrying this TCR beta chain showed up just once. Its antigen is as yet unknown. These data come from a study of shared clonotypes between healthy human individuals. V lost 1 base to trimming and J lost 8 bases, with 14 bases between them. The CDR3 covers 14 residues. Germline CDR1 is MDHEN and CDR2 is SYDVKM. The repertoire was sequenced with immunoSEQ multiplex PCR; TCRdb's copy has only in-frame clones and lacks some. The repertoire holds 1 million to 1.2 million clones, about 80% seen once, with 0.89% in the top ten. General observations from the study: Larger estimated richness was generally seen in naive subsets than in memory subsets.

The sequencing sample was made of memory CD4+ T cells from PBMCs. Subset given: CD45RA-negative fraction. The source is a man between 18 and 35 years old in good health. Some clones in this sample may be carry-over from other donors' samples. This sequence joins TRBV28 and TRBJ1-2; no clear D. The CDR3 sequence is CASSLLRIGEGYTF. Here the CDR3 DNA reads TGTGCCAGCAGTTTATTGCGGATAGGTGAAGGCTACACCTTC.